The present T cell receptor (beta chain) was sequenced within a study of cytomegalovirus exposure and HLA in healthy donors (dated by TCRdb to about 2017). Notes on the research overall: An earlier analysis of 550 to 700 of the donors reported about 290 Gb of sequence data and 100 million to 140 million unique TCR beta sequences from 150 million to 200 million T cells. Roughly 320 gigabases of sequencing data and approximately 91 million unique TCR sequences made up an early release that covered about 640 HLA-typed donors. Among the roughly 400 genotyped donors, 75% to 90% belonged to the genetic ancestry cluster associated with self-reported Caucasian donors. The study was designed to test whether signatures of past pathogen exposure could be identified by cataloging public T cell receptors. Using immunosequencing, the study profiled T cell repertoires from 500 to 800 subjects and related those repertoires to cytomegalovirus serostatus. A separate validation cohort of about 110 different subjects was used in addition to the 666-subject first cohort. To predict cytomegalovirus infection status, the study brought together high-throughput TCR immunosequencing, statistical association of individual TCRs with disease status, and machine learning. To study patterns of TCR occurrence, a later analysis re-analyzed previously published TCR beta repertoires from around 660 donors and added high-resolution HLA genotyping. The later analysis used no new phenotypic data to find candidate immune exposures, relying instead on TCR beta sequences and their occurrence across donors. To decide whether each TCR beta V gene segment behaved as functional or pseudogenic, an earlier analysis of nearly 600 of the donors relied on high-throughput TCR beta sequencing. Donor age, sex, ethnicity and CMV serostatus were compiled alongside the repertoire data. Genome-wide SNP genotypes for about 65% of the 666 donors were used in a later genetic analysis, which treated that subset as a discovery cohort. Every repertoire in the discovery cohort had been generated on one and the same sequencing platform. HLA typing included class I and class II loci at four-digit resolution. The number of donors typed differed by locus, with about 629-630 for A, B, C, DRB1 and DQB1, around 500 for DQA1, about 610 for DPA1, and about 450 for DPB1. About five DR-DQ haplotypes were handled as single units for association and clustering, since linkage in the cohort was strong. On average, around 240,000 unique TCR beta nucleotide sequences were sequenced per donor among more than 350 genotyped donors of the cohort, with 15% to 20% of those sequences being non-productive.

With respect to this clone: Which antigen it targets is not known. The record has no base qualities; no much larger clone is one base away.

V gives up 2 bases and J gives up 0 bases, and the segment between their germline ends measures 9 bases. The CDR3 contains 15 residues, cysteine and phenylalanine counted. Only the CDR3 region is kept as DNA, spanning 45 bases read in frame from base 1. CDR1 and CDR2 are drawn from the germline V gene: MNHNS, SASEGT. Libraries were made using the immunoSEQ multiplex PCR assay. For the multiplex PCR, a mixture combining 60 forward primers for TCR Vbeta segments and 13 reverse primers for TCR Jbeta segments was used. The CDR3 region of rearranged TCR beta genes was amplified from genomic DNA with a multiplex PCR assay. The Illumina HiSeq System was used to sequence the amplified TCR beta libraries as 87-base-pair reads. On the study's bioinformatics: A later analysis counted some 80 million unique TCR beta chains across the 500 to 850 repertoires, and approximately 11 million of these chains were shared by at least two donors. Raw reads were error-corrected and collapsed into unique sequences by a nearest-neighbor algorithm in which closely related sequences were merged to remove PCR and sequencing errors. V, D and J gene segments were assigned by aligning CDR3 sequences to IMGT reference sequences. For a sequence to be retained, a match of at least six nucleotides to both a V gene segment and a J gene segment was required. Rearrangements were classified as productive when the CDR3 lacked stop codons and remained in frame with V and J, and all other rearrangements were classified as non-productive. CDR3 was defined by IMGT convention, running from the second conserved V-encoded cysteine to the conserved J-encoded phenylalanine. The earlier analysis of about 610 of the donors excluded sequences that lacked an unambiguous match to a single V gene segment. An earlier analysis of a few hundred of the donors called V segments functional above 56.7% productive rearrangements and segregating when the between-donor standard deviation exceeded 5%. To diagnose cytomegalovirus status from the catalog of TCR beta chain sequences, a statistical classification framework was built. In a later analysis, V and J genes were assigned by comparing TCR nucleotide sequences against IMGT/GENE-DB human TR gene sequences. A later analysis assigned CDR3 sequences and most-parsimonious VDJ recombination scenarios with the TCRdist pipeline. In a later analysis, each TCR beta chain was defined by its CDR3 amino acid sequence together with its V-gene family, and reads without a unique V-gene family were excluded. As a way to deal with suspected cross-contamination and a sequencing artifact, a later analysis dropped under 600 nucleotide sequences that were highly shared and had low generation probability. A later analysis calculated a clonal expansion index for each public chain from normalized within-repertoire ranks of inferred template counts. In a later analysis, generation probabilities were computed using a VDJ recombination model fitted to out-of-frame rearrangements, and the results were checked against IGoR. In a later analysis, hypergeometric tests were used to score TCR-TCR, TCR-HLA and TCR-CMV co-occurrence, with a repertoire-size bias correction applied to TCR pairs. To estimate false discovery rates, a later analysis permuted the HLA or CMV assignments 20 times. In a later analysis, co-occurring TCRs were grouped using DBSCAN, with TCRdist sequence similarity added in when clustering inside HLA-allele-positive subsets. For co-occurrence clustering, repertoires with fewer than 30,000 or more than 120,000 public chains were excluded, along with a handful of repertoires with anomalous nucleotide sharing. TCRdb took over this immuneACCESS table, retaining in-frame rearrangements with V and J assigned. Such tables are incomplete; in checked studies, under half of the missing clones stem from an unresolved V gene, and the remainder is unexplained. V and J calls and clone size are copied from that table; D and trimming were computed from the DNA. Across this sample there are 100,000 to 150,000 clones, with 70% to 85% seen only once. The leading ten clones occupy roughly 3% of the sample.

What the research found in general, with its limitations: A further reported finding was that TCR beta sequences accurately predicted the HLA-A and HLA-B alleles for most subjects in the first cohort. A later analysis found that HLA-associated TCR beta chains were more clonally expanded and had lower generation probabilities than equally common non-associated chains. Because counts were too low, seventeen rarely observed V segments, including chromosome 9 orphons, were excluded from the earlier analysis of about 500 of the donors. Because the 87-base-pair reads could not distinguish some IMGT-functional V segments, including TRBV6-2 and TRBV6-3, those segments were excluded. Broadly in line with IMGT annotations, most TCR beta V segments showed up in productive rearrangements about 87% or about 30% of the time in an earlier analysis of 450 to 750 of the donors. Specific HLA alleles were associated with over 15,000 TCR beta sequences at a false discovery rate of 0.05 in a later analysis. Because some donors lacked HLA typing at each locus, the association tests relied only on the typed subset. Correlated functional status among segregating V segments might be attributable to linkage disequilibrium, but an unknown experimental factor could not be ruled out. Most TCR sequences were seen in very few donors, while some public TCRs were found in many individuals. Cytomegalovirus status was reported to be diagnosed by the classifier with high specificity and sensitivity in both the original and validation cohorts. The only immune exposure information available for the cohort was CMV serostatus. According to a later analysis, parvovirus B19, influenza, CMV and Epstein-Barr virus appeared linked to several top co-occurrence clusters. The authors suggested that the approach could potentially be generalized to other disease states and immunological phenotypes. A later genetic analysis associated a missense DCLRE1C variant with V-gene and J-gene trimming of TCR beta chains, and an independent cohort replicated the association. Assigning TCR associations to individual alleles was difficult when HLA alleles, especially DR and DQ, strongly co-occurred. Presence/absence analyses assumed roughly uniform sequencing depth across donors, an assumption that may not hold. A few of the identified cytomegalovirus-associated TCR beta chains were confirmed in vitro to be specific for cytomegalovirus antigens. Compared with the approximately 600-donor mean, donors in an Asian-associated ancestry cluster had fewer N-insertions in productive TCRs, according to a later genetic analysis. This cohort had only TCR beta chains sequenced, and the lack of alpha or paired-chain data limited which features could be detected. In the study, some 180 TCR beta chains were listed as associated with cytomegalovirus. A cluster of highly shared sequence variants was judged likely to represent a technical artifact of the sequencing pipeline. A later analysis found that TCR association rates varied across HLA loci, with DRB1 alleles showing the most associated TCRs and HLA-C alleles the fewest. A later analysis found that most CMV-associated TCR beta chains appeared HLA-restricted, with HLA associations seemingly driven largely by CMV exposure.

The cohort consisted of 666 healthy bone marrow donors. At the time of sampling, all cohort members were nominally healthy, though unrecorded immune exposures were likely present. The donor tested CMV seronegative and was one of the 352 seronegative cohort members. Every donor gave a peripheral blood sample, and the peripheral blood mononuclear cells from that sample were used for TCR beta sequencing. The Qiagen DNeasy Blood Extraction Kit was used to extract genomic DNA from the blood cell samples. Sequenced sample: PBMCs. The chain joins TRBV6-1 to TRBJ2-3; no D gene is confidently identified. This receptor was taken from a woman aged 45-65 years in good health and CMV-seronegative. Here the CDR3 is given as CASSESGGSTDTQYF. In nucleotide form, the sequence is TGTGCCAGCAGTGAATCCGGCGGTAGCACAGATACGCAGTATTTT.